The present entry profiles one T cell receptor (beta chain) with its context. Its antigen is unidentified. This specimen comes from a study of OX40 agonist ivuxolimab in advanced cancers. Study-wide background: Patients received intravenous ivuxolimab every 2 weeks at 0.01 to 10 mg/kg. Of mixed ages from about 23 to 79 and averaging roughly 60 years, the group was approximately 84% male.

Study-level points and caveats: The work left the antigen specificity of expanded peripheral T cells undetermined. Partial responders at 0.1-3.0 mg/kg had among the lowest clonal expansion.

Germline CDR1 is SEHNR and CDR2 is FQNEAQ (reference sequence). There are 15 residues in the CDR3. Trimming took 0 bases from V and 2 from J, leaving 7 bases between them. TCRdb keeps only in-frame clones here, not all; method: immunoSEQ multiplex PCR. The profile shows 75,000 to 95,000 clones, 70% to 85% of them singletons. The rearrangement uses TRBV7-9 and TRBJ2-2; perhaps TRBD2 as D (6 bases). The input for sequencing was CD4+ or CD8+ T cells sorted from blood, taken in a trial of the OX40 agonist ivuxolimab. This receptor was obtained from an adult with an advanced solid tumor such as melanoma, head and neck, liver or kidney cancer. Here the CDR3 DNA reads TGTGCCAGCAGCTTAGCCGGGGGAAACACCGGGGAGCTGTTTTTT. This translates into CASSLAGGNTGELFF.